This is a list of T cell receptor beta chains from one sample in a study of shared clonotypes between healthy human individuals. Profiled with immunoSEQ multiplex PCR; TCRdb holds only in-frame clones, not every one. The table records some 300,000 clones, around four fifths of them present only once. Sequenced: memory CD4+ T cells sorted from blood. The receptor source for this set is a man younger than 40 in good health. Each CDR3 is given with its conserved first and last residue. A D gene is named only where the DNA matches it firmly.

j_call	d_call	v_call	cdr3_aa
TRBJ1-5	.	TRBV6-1	CASSVGTGNQPQHF
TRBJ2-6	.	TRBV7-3	CASSSPLGTGANVLTF
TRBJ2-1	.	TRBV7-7	CASSTTDRNEQFF
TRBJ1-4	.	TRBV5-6	CASSAAWGLNEKLFF
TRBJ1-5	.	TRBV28	CASSPSNQPQHF
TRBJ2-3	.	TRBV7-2	CASSFHNTQYF
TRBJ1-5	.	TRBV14	CASTNRRLQNQPQHF
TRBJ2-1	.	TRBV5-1	CASSSLGTGGHNEQFF
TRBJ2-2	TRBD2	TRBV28	CASSYSGSKSGGELFF
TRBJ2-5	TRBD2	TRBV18	CASSPARSGSGGETQYF
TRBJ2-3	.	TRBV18	CASSPTTDTQYF
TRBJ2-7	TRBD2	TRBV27	CASKSGTHYEQYF
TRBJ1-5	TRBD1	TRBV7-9	CASSSGQGIRGNQPQHF
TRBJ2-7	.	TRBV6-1	CASIISPAAAYEQYF
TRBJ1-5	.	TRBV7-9	CASSLGRIGYQPQHF
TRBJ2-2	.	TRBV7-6	CASSLVGSLLTGELFF
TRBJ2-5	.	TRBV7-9	CASSRRDFYQETQYF
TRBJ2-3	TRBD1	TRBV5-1	CASSPGTGWDTQYF
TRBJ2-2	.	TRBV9	CASSAAGTGELFF
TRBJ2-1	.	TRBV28	CASSPQTREQFF
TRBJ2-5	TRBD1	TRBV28	CGKDRVEETQYF
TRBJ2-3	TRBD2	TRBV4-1	CASSPYGLAGRLTSTDTQYF